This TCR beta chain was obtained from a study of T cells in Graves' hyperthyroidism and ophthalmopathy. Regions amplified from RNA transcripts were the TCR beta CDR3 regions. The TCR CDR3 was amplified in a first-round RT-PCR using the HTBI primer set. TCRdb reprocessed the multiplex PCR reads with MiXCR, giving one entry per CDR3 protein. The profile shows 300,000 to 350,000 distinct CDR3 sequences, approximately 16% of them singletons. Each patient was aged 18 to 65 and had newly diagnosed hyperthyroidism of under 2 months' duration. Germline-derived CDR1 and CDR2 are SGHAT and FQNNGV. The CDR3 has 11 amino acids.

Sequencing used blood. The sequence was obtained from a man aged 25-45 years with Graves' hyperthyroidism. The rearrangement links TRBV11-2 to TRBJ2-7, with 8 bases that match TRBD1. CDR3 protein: CVSGGEYEQYF. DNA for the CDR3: TGTGTCTCAGGGGGCGAGTACGAGCAGTACTTC.